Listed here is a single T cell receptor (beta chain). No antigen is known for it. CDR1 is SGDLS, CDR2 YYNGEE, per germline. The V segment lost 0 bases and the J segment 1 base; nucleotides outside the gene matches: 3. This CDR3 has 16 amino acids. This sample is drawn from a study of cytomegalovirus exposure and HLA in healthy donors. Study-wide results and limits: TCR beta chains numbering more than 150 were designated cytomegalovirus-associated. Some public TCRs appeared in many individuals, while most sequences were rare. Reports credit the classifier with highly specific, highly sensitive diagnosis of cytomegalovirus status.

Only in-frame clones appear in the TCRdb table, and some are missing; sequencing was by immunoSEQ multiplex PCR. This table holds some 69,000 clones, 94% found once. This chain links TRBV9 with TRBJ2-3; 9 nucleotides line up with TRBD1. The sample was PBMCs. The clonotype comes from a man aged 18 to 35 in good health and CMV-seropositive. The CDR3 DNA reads TGTGCCAGCAGCGTAGGGACAGGGGTGGGCACAGATACGCAGTATTTT. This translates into CASSVGTGVGTDTQYF.